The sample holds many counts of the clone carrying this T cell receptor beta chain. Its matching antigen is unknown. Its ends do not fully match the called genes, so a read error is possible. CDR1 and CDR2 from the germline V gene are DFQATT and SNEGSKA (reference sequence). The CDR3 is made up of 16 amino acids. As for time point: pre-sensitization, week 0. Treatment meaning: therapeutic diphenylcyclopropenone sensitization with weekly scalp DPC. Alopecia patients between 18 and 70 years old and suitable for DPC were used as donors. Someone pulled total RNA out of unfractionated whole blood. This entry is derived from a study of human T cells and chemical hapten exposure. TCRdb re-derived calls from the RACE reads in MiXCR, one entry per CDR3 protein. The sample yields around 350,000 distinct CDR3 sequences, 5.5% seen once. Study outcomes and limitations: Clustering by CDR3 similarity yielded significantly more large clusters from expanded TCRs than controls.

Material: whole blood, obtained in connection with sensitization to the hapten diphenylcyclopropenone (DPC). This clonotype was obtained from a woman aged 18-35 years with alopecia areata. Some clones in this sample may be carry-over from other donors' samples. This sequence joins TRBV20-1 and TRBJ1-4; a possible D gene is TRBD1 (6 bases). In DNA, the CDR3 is TGCAGTGCCAGAGGGGGGCAGGGTAGGACTAATGAAAAACTGTTTTTT. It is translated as CSARGGQGRTNEKLFF.